These T cell receptor beta chains were read from a single sample in a study of blood T cell repertoires in COVID-19. Some clones are missing from TCRdb's copy, which holds only in-frame ones; the method was immunoSEQ multiplex PCR. Found here are about 170,000 clones, about 89% of them singletons; the top ten hold around 3.3%. The sequenced sample consisted of peripheral blood. The receptors originated from a man in his sixties or seventies with acute or convalescent COVID-19. Both conserved end residues are part of each CDR3. A D gene is named only where the DNA matches it firmly. Clone size is stated in some rows and not others, as once, few, many or a class when expanded.

clone_size	d_call	j_call	v_call	cdr3_aa	cdr3_nt
-	TRBD1	TRBJ1-2	TRBV10-3	CAITQGTNYGYTF	TGTGCCATCACACAGGGGACGAACTATGGCTACACCTTC
-	-	TRBJ2-2	TRBV9	CASSSHTGNGGELFF	TGTGCCAGCAGCTCCCACACAGGGAATGGCGGGGAGCTGTTTTTT
-	TRBD2	TRBJ2-2	TRBV4-3	CASSQDWTSSSFRELFF	TGCGCCAGCAGCCAAGATTGGACTAGTTCCAGCTTCAGGGAGCTGTTTTTT
-	-	TRBJ1-2	TRBV7-2	CASSPVVTGYTF	TGTGCCAGCAGCCCAGTGGTTACCGGCTACACCTTC
-	-	TRBJ1-4	TRBV15	CATSTPPGYATNEKLFF	TGTGCCACCAGCACACCTCCAGGCTATGCAACTAATGAAAAACTGTTTTTT
-	-	TRBJ2-1	TRBV6-2/TRBV6-3	CASSYSTGTEQFF	TGTGCCAGCAGTTACTCGACCGGGACAGAGCAGTTCTTC
-	-	TRBJ1-1	TRBV28	CASSFSGTSNTEAFF	TGTGCCAGCAGTTTTTCCGGGACATCGAACACTGAAGCTTTCTTT
-	TRBD1	TRBJ1-6	TRBV6-5	CASSYAAGGNSPLHF	TGTGCCAGCAGTTACGCGGCAGGGGGAAATTCACCCCTCCACTTT
once	-	TRBJ2-3	TRBV5-5	CASSLVPQDTQYF	TGTGCCAGCAGCTTGGTTCCACAAGATACGCAGTATTTT
-	TRBD1	TRBJ1-1	TRBV7-9	CASSFTGGGTEAFF	TGTGCCAGCAGCTTCACAGGGGGCGGGACTGAAGCTTTCTTT
-	-	TRBJ1-5	TRBV6-5	CASSSHLGGGNQPQHF	TGTGCCAGCAGTTCCCACCTCGGGGGAGGCAATCAGCCCCAGCATTTT
-	TRBD2	TRBJ2-1	TRBV7-2	CASSLALLRGGANEQFF	TGTGCCAGCAGCTTAGCCCTTTTGCGGGGGGGGGCAAATGAGCAGTTCTTC
-	TRBD1	TRBJ1-1	TRBV7-8	CASSFDRATEAFF	TGTGCCAGCAGCTTTGACAGGGCGACTGAAGCTTTCTTT
-	-	TRBJ1-1	TRBV7-2	CASSLRGITEAFF	TGTGCCAGCAGCTTACGGGGGATCACTGAAGCTTTCTTT
-	-	TRBJ1-2	TRBV12-1	CASSFSQPGDGYTF	TGTGCCAGCAGCTTTTCACAACCGGGGGATGGCTACACCTTC
few	TRBD2	TRBJ2-3	TRBV10-1	CASSNTSGDHTDTQYF	TGCGCCAGCAGCAACACTAGCGGGGACCACACAGATACGCAGTATTTT
once	-	TRBJ2-1	TRBV2	CASRTNRDDNEQFF	TGTGCCAGCAGGACGAACAGGGACGACAATGAGCAGTTCTTC
-	-	TRBJ2-1	TRBV6-5	CASNGGPNYNEQFF	TGTGCCAGCAACGGCGGGCCGAATTACAATGAGCAGTTCTTC
-	TRBD2	TRBJ2-3	TRBV12-3/TRBV12-4	CASGTRRSPQYF	TGTGCCTCCGGGACTAGACGGTCACCGCAGTATTTT
-	-	TRBJ2-3	TRBV9	CASSPHTGGKLSTDTQYF	TGTGCCAGCAGCCCCCACACAGGTGGAAAGCTTAGCACAGATACGCAGTATTTT
few	-	TRBJ2-7	TRBV7-3	CASDGNRLAYEQYF	TGTGCCAGCGACGGGAATCGGCTGGCCTACGAGCAGTACTTC
-	TRBD1	TRBJ1-1	TRBV5-4	CASSLETGGNTEAFF	TGTGCCAGCAGCTTGGAGACAGGGGGGAACACTGAAGCTTTCTTT
-	TRBD1	TRBJ1-3	TRBV7-2	CASSLGGTVGNTIYF	TGTGCCAGCAGCTTAGGGGGGACAGTTGGAAACACCATATATTTT
-	TRBD2	TRBJ2-3	TRBV3-1/TRBV3-2	CASSQGIPGLGRPDTQYF	TGTGCCAGCAGCCAAGGGATTCCGGGACTAGGGCGCCCAGATACGCAGTATTTT
-	-	TRBJ2-6	TRBV2	CASSERIRANVLTF	TGTGCCAGCAGTGAGAGAATCAGGGCCAACGTCCTGACTTTC
-	-	TRBJ1-4	TRBV28	CASFSVTGGGEKLFF	TGTGCCAGCTTTTCGGTCACAGGTGGGGGGGAAAAACTGTTTTTT
-	TRBD2	TRBJ2-7	TRBV18	CASSPETSGRGEQYF	TGTGCCAGCTCACCCGAGACTAGCGGGAGGGGTGAGCAGTACTTC
-	TRBD2	TRBJ2-7	TRBV3-1/TRBV3-2	CASSHLAGGEQYF	TGTGCCAGCAGCCACTTAGCGGGGGGCGAGCAGTACTTC
-	TRBD1	TRBJ1-1	TRBV18	CASSPVLQGITEAFF	TGTGCCAGCTCACCCGTCTTACAGGGGATCACTGAAGCTTTCTTT